This TCR beta chain comes out of a study of blood T cell repertoires in COVID-19. Whole-study context: From the United States, Italy and Spain came samples of acute and convalescent COVID-19.

Here immunoSEQ multiplex PCR was the method, and the copy in TCRdb shows in-frame clones only, minus some. The table lists approximately 53,000 clones, 81% of them singletons. CDR1 KGHSH and CDR2 LQKENI come from the germline V gene. This CDR3 spans 14 amino acids. Germline trimming cut 3 bases from V and 4 bases from J; bases unmatched to any gene: 2. Only a few counts were recorded for this clone. This receptor was taken from a woman of 80 years or more with COVID-19, enrolled during active disease. The genes are TRBV18 and TRBJ2-1; the match to TRBD1 covers 8 bases. Sequencing was carried out using peripheral blood. CDR3 sequence: CASSPTGAYNEQFF. In DNA, the CDR3 is TGTGCCAGCTCACCGACAGGGGCGTACAATGAGCAGTTCTTC.